The text below deals with one T cell receptor (beta chain). Its antigen is currently unknown. The data were taken from a study of cytomegalovirus exposure and HLA in healthy donors. Whole-study results and caveats: The study found most TCR sequences rare, yet found some public TCRs in many donors. The finding came from a later analysis; first-cohort TCR clusters tended to co-occur in the roughly 120 validation repertoires. Cytomegalovirus-associated TCR beta chains were listed, numbering over 150.

Only in-frame clones appear in the TCRdb table, and some are missing; sequencing was by immunoSEQ multiplex PCR. This sample has about 160,000 clones, with 85% found just once. From germline, CDR1 is MNHEY and CDR2 SVGAGI. The CDR3 spans 15 residues. V lost 1 base and J lost 0; bases outside the gene matches: 1. Sequenced sample: PBMCs. This chain uses TRBV6-5 with TRBJ1-2; 8 positions match TRBD1. This receptor was identified in a man aged 30 to 39 in good health and CMV-seropositive. CDR3 loop: CASSYWTGTNYGYTF. The CDR3 nucleotides are TGTGCCAGCAGTTACTGGACAGGGACTAACTATGGCTACACCTTC.